Following are 23 T cell receptor beta chains from one sample sequenced in a study of T-cell reconstitution after alpha-beta-depleted transplantation in children (dated by TCRdb to 2015 to 2016). The method was PCR. Sequenced on an Illumina HiSeq 2500. TCR libraries were prepared with molecular barcoding, using unique molecular identifiers to normalize TCRbeta repertoire quantification. TCRdb reprocessed the public reads (quality trimming at Q25 with fastp, clone calling with MiXCR) and kept in-frame beta chains. One record per CDR3 amino acid sequence lists the most common genes and DNA. Present in this sample are over 100,000 distinct CDR3 sequences, approximately 10% of which were seen just once. Under 40% of the sample is held by the ten biggest clonotypes. The treatment or condition label, as the study defines it: allogeneic hematopoietic cell transplantation with graft depleted of TCRalphabeta T cells and CD19 B cells.

The sample here was PBMCs, taken before TCRalphabeta/CD19-depleted stem cell transplant. The receptors were sampled from a boy aged 2 to 10 with acute lymphoblastic leukemia, due to receive a stem cell transplant.

This chain joins TRBV27 and TRBJ2-1, with D possibly being TRBD1 (5 bases). The germline gives CDR1 MNHEY, CDR2 SMNVEV (reference sequence). Trimming took 3 bases from V and 2 from J, leaving 14 bases between them. The CDR3 consists of 16 residues. The CDR3 sequence: CASSLLRAGTYNEQFF. In nucleotides, the CDR3 is TGTGCCAGCAGTTTGCTCAGGGCAGGGACCTACAATGAGCAGTTCTTC.

This clonotype was counted between two and nine times. The chain uses TRBV20-1 and TRBJ2-1, with D hard to call. CDR1 is DFQATT, CDR2 SNEGSKA, per germline (reference sequence). This CDR3 is 15 amino acids long. V lost 1 base, J lost 4 bases, and 14 bases lay in between. The CDR3 DNA follows: TGCAGTGCTAGAGCCCCCGGACGGAGATACAATGAGCAGTTCTTC. Its translation: CSARAPGRRYNEQFF.

In this sample, this clonotype turned up a few times. The chain is built from TRBV10-3 and TRBJ2-5; TRBD2 aligns across 10 bases. The CDR3 length is 15 residues. V gave up 6 bases and J gave up 1 base; unmatched junction bases: 5. Per the germline V gene, CDR1 is ENHRY and CDR2 is SYGVKD. The CDR3 DNA reads TGTGCCATCAGCAGAGCGGGAGGGAGCCAAGAGACCCAGTACTTC. This gives the protein CAISRAGGSQETQYF.

This clonotype came up many times. This chain uses TRBV6-5 with TRBJ2-1; D possibly uses TRBD1 or TRBD2 (5 bases each). Germline loops: CDR1 MNHEY, CDR2 SVGAGI. The CDR3 length is 15 residues. The V gene lost 2 bases and the J gene lost 4 bases, with 12 bases spanning the gap. The DNA for the CDR3 is TGTGCCAGCAGTTACGAGAGGGGTAGTTACAATGAGCAGTTCTTC. The encoded protein is CASSYERGSYNEQFF.

This clonotype has just a few counts. This rearrangement joins TRBV12-3 or TRBV12-4 to TRBJ1-2, with D unresolved. The V and J ends lost 5 bases and 3 bases respectively, with 10 bases between them. The CDR3 sequence is 13 residues long. The CDR3 nucleotides read TGTGCCAGCAGTCCCAGGACGGACTATGGCTACACCTTC. Amino acid sequence: CASSPRTDYGYTF.

Only a few counts were recorded for this clonotype. The chain links TRBV28 to TRBJ1-2; D is undetermined. Germline CDR1 and CDR2: MDHEN and SYDVKM. The V and J ends lost 2 bases and 4 bases respectively, with 5 bases between them. The CDR3 length is 12 residues. CDR3 sequence: CASSLRVYGYTF. The CDR3 nucleotides are TGTGCCAGCAGTTTACGGGTCTATGGCTACACCTTC.

This clonotype came up many times. The chain's CDR3 is CASSRSATNEKLFF. Here the CDR3 DNA reads TGTGCCAGCAGCAGAAGTGCAACTAATGAAAAACTGTTTTTT. The chain combines TRBV5-5 with TRBJ1-4; D uncertain. Trimming left V 4 bases short and J 0 bases short, with 7 bases between. Germline V CDR1 and CDR2: SGHKS, YYEKEE (reference sequence). CDR3 length: 14 residues.

This clonotype appeared a few times. The rearrangement joins TRBV18 to TRBJ1-1, with a possible D match to TRBD1 (5 bases). This CDR3 is 14 amino acids long. CDR1 and CDR2 from the germline V gene are KGHSH and LQKENI. V lost 5 bases to trimming and J lost 7 bases, with 17 bases between them. The CDR3 protein is CASSYRSSGDEAFF. In DNA, the CDR3 is TGTGCCAGCTCATATCGGAGCTCGGGGGATGAAGCTTTCTTT.

V is TRBV29-1 and J is TRBJ1-1, with 9 bases fitting TRBD1. CDR3 length: 13 residues. J lost 0 bases, V lost 7 bases, and 3 bases had no gene match. Germline V lookup: CDR1 SQVTM, CDR2 ANQGSEA. For the CDR3, the DNA is TGCAGCGCCGGACAGGGGATGAACACTGAAGCTTTCTTT. Protein product: CSAGQGMNTEAFF.

The sample holds many counts of this clonotype. The V and J genes are TRBV12-3 or TRBV12-4 and TRBJ2-5; 12 nucleotides agree with TRBD2. After removal of 3 bases from V and 7 bases from J, the junction contained 6 bases not matched to a gene. The CDR3 consists of 15 residues. In DNA form, the CDR3 reads TGTGCCAGCAGTTTCCGGGAACTAGCGGGAGGGACCCAGTACTTC. It encodes CASSFRELAGGTQYF.

This chain links TRBV7-2 with TRBJ2-1; D is ambiguous. Trimming left V 6 bases short and J 10 bases short, with 10 bases between. This CDR3 comprises 11 residues. Germline CDR1 is SGHTA and CDR2 is FQGNSA. The CDR3 DNA sequence: TGTGCCAGCAGGCCAGGCCAAGAGCAGTTCTTC. Its protein is CASRPGQEQFF.

CDR3 nucleotide sequence: TGTGCCAGCAGTTTGTCTCTAGCGGGATACTCCTACAATGAGCAGTTCTTC. It specifies CASSLSLAGYSYNEQFF. The chain uses TRBV12-3 or TRBV12-4 and TRBJ2-1; TRBD2 agrees at 9 bases. The CDR3 runs 17 residues. V was clipped by 3 bases and J by 0 bases; unmatched bases: 6.

The chain joins TRBV7-8 to TRBJ2-1, with 14 bases lining up with TRBD2. Unmatched junction bases numbered 3, after V lost 1 base and J lost 10 bases. The CDR3 totals 15 residues. CDR1 is SGHVS, CDR2 FQNEAQ, per germline. The CDR3 sequence is CASSLGLAGGWEQFF. The CDR3 DNA follows: TGTGCCAGCAGCTTAGGACTAGCGGGAGGGTGGGAGCAGTTCTTC.

This clonotype was counted a few times. This chain links TRBV2 with TRBJ2-7; D tentatively fits TRBD1 or TRBD2 (6 bases each). V was shortened by 0 bases and J by 7 bases, with 13 bases between the two germline ends. CDR3 length equals 14 residues. Germline assignment: CDR1 SNHLY and CDR2 FYNNEI. This CDR3 reads CASSEAGQGREQYF. The CDR3 DNA is TGTGCCAGCAGTGAAGCTGGGCAGGGGAGGGAGCAGTACTTC.

This clonotype was found a few times. The rearrangement uses TRBV12-3 or TRBV12-4 and TRBJ2-1, with 9 positions matching TRBD2. The V and J ends lost 2 bases and 6 bases, in that order; junction bases with no gene match: 5. The CDR3 length is 15 residues. The CDR3, as DNA: TGTGCCAGCAGTTTACCAGCGGGAGGAATCAATGAGCAGTTCTTC. Its protein product is CASSLPAGGINEQFF.

This clonotype was seen many times. V gene TRBV5-1 combines with J gene TRBJ1-1; 8 bases agree with TRBD1. V was clipped by 0 bases and J by 0 bases; unmatched bases: 1. The CDR3 sequence is 15 residues long. Germline CDR1 SGHRS, CDR2 YFSETQ. CDR3 amino acids: CASSLGDRLNTEAFF. In DNA form, the CDR3 reads TGCGCCAGCAGCTTGGGGGACAGGTTGAACACTGAAGCTTTCTTT.

The sample holds many counts of this clonotype. This sequence joins TRBV7-9 and TRBJ2-3, with 7 positions matching TRBD1. Germline assignment: CDR1 SEHNR and CDR2 FQNEAQ (reference sequence). V trimming: 5 bases; J trimming: 8 bases; junction bases outside the gene matches: 10. The CDR3 has 14 amino acids. CDR3 loop: CASSRPRAGGTQYF. In DNA form, the CDR3 reads TGTGCCAGCAGCCGGCCCCGGGCAGGGGGTACGCAGTATTTT.

The table lists this clonotype with a few counts. The chain uses TRBV6-5 and TRBJ2-7; D is undetermined. Germline V gives CDR1 MNHEY, CDR2 SVGAGI. V was pared by 2 bases and J by 0 bases, with 8 bases between. The CDR3 totals 14 residues. CDR3 nucleotides: TGTGCCAGCAGTTACACGCCTAGCTCCTACGAGCAGTACTTC. Its translation is CASSYTPSSYEQYF.

This clonotype was found many times. The chain links TRBV20-1 to TRBJ2-3; 8 nucleotides match TRBD1. Per the germline V gene, CDR1 is DFQATT and CDR2 is SNEGSKA (reference sequence). The CDR3 is 15 amino acids. Trimming cost V 2 bases and J 3 bases; bases outside gene matches: 7. CDR3 sequence reads: CSARFDRGATDTQYF. The CDR3, as DNA: TGCAGTGCTAGATTCGACAGGGGCGCGACAGATACGCAGTATTTT.

This clonotype was counted between two and nine times. The chain has TRBV7-9 and TRBJ2-5, with TRBD1 identical over 7 bases. Germline-derived CDR1 and CDR2 are SEHNR and FQNEAQ (reference sequence). Trimming at V came to 2 bases and at J to 0 bases, leaving 6 bases not matched to a gene. This CDR3 spans 16 amino acids. CDR3 amino acids: CASSLTGVPYQETQYF. In DNA form, the CDR3 reads TGTGCCAGCAGCTTAACAGGGGTCCCGTACCAAGAGACCCAGTACTTC.

This clonotype was detected a few times. This rearrangement joins TRBV15 to TRBJ1-5; D unclear. Germline V lookup: CDR1 LNHNV, CDR2 YYDKDF (reference sequence). The CDR3 spans 15 residues. V shed 5 bases and J shed 2 bases, with 13 bases lying between them. The CDR3 here is CATSLTLGGNQPQHF. As DNA, the CDR3 is TGTGCCACCAGCTTGACTCTAGGAGGCAATCAGCCCCAGCATTTT.

The table lists this clonotype with a few counts. The rearrangement joins TRBV5-1 to TRBJ2-3, with D uncertain. Deletions cut 3 bases from V and 0 bases from J, with 14 bases between. The CDR3 runs to 16 residues. Germline V lookup: CDR1 SGHRS, CDR2 YFSETQ. The DNA for the CDR3 is TGCGCCAGCAGCTCATGGTGGACGGATAGCACAGATACGCAGTATTTT. Its protein product is CASSSWWTDSTDTQYF.

The chain combines TRBV5-1 with TRBJ2-1; the D gene is possibly TRBD2 (6 bases). The germline V gene has CDR1 SGHRS and CDR2 YFSETQ. CDR3 length equals 16 residues. The V end was cut by 0 bases, the J end by 8 bases, with 18 bases between. The CDR3 reads CASSLVRGGTYDEQFF. Here the CDR3 DNA reads TGCGCCAGCAGCTTGGTTCGGGGCGGGACGTACGATGAGCAGTTCTTC.